The T cell receptor (beta chain) described here comes from a study of technical replicates of blood from a few donors. Clones were read by immunoSEQ multiplex PCR, and TCRdb kept only the in-frame ones, dropping some. The data show about 62,000 clones, about 90% seen once. Material for sequencing was PBMCs. The receptor was isolated from a human donor in good health. Some clones in this sample may be carry-over from other donors' samples.

The CDR3 coding sequence is TGTGCCAGCAGCCTCTCCACCCCGGCTAGCGGGGGGAGCACAGATACGCAGTATTTT. Encoded protein: CASSLSTPASGGSTDTQYF. The chain uses TRBV7-2 and TRBJ2-3; TRBD2 aligns across 11 bases. This CDR3 is 19 amino acids long. Germline CDR1 SGHTA, CDR2 FQGNSA. The junction had 13 bases not matched to a gene; V was cut back by 5 bases and J by 0 bases.